These 29 T cell receptor beta chains originate from one sample sequenced in a study of beta chain features in type 1 diabetes. These receptors have no identified antigens. Findings of the study overall: All four CD4+ subsets of Type 1 diabetes patients contained TCRB CDR3s that were moderately but significantly shorter.

TCRB transcripts that were expressed got sequenced, as all of the isolated RNA had been reverse transcribed. Clones were sequenced by immunoSEQ multiplex PCR, and TCRdb holds only the in-frame ones, with some missing. The table has about 160,000 clones, around 8% seen once. The sample comprised central memory CD4+ T cells from blood. These receptors all stem from a woman aged 40 to 50 with type 1 diabetes.

J is TRBJ1-1 and V is TRBV28, with D hard to call. The V gene lost 7 bases and the J gene lost 1 base, with 16 bases spanning the gap. From germline, CDR1 is MDHEN and CDR2 SYDVKM. The CDR3 consists of 15 residues. The CDR3 nucleotides read TGTGCCAGCAACCTTCCCGCGGTGGCGAACACTGAAGCTTTCTTT. It encodes CASNLPAVANTEAFF.

This clone was seen a handful of times. The chain couples TRBV7-6 to TRBJ2-7; 7 bases align to TRBD1. Germline CDR1 reads SGHVS; CDR2 reads FNYEAQ. This CDR3 has 14 amino acids. J lost 2 bases, V lost 5 bases, and 6 bases had no gene match. The CDR3 region is CASSPTGNTYEQYF. The CDR3 coding sequence is TGTGCCAGCAGCCCGACAGGGAACACCTACGAGCAGTACTTC.

This clone was seen only a few times. This chain uses TRBV7-9 with TRBJ2-3; TRBD2 is a possible D gene (7 bases). From germline, CDR1 is SEHNR and CDR2 FQNEAQ (reference sequence). The CDR3 contains 18 residues. Deletions cut 2 bases from V and 4 bases from J, with 22 bases between. CDR3 nucleotides: TGTGCCAGCAGCTTACGAGGCGGGGGCCTCCTCTTGCCAGATACGCAGTATTTT. The encoded protein is CASSLRGGGLLLPDTQYF.

The rearrangement uses TRBV7-2 and TRBJ2-1; 7 bases map to TRBD2. Per germline, CDR1 SGHTA and CDR2 FQGNSA. V lost 1 base, J lost 6 bases, and 9 bases stayed unmatched. The CDR3 consists of 16 residues. CDR3: CASSLGGGGSFNEQFF. The CDR3 DNA reads TGTGCCAGCAGCTTAGGTGGGGGAGGGTCGTTCAATGAGCAGTTCTTC.

This clone was found many times. The chain has TRBV9 and TRBJ2-5, with a weak D call TRBD2 (6 bases). The V gene lost 0 bases and the J gene lost 2 bases, with 11 bases spanning the gap. Germline CDR1 reads SGDLS; CDR2 reads YYNGEE. There are 15 residues in the CDR3. For the CDR3, the DNA is TGTGCCAGCAGCGTAGCTGCGGGACTTCAAGAGACCCAGTACTTC. Residues: CASSVAAGLQETQYF. The complete variable domain, with remaining parts taken from reference TRBV9 and TRBJ2-5, reads DSGVTQTPKHLITATGQRVTLRCSPRSGDLSVYWYQQSLDQGLQFLIQYYNGEERAKGNILERFSAQQFPDLHSELNLSSLELGDSALYFCASSVAAGLQETQYFGPGTRLLVL.

This clone was detected only a few times. This rearrangement joins TRBV7-3 to TRBJ2-3; 9 bases are shared with TRBD1. V gave up 5 bases and J gave up 5 bases; unmatched junction bases: 8. CDR1 is SGHTA, CDR2 FQGTGA, per germline. The CDR3 length is 15 residues. CDR3 sequence (DNA): TGTGCCAGCAGCCCCGGACAGGGGCGGAGAGATACGCAGTATTTT. Its protein product is CASSPGQGRRDTQYF.

V and J are TRBV20-1 and TRBJ1-2; D not resolved. CDR1 is DFQATT, CDR2 SNEGSKA, per germline (reference sequence). CDR3 length: 11 amino acids. The V and J ends lost 7 bases and 5 bases respectively, with 11 bases between them. The CDR3: CSGRFLYGYTF. CDR3 nucleotides: TGCAGTGGTCGGTTTCTATATGGCTACACCTTC.

This clone was observed a handful of times. The J gene is TRBJ1-4, the V gene TRBV4-3; 8 nucleotides line up with TRBD1. Germline CDR1 is LGHNA and CDR2 is YSLEER. With V trimmed by 1 base and J by 4 bases, 11 bases remained unmatched. The CDR3 contains 18 residues. For the CDR3, the DNA is TGCGCCAGCAGCCAAGCAGGGGGCGCGGGAGAAAATAATGAAAAACTGTTTTTT. As protein: CASSQAGGAGENNEKLFF.

This clone was counted only a few times. The genes are TRBV7-8 and TRBJ2-7; 9 nucleotides line up with TRBD1. The J segment lost 7 bases and the V segment lost 2 bases, leaving 12 bases of the junction unmatched. In germline, CDR1 is SGHVS, CDR2 FQNEAQ. CDR3 length: 16 residues. CDR3 amino acids: CASSLLQGQGTEEQYF. CDR3 nucleotide sequence: TGTGCCAGCAGCTTATTACAGGGACAGGGTACGGAGGAGCAGTACTTC. The entire variable domain, with the rest obtained from reference TRBV7-8 and TRBJ2-7, is as follows: GAGVSQSPRYKVAKRGQDVALRCDPISGHVSLFWYQQALGQGPEFLTYFQNEAQLDKSGLPSDRFFAERPEGSVSTLKIQRTQQEDSAVYLCASSLLQGQGTEEQYFGPGTRLTVT.

The chain uses TRBV5-1 and TRBJ1-1; 9 bases agree with TRBD1. The CDR3 is 18 amino acids. CDR1 SGHRS and CDR2 YFSETQ come from the germline V gene. The V gene end was trimmed by 7 bases and the J gene end by 0 bases; junction bases not matched to a gene: 16. CDR3 sequence reads: CASSPFTGGAPMNTEAFF. The DNA of the CDR3 is TGCGCCAGCTCACCCTTCACAGGGGGCGCGCCTATGAACACTGAAGCTTTCTTT.

The chain employs TRBV18 and TRBJ2-3; 14 nucleotides line up with TRBD2. This CDR3 has 15 amino acids. Germline CDR1 KGHSH, CDR2 LQKENI. The V and J ends lost 3 bases and 4 bases, in that order; junction bases with no gene match: 0. CDR3 sequence reads: CASSPTSGGADTQYF. CDR3 nucleotide sequence: TGTGCCAGCTCACCGACTAGCGGGGGGGCAGATACGCAGTATTTT.

J is TRBJ2-1 and V is TRBV29-1, with 10 nucleotides matching TRBD2. Germline CDR1 SQVTM, CDR2 ANQGSEA. The CDR3 is 13 amino acids. The CDR3 loop reads CSGRKGLAFEQFF. The CDR3 DNA sequence: TGCAGTGGCCGCAAGGGACTAGCGTTTGAGCAGTTCTTC.

The chain has TRBV18 and TRBJ2-3, with 9 positions matching TRBD1. Germline values: CDR1 KGHSH, CDR2 LQKENI. The V segment lost 6 bases and the J segment 0 bases; nucleotides outside the gene matches: 7. The CDR3 has 16 residues. CDR3 region: CASSSDRGYSTDTQYF. DNA of the CDR3: TGTGCCAGCTCCTCGGACAGGGGATATAGCACAGATACGCAGTATTTT.

The chain links TRBV30 to TRBJ1-4, with 9 bases identical to TRBD1. Germline V gives CDR1 GTSNPN, CDR2 SVGIG (reference sequence). J was trimmed by 7 bases and V by 2 bases; bases with no gene match: 11. There are 16 residues in the CDR3. In DNA form, the CDR3 reads TGTGCCTGGAGTCCACAGGGGGCGAGAAAGGGTGAAAAACTGTTTTTT. This encodes CAWSPQGARKGEKLFF.

The chain links TRBV28 to TRBJ1-2, with D tentatively TRBD1 (6 bases). Germline V gene lookup returns CDR1 MDHEN and CDR2 SYDVKM. The CDR3 consists of 13 residues. Trimming removed 4 bases at V and 6 bases at J, with 12 bases between. CDR3: CASSSTGLDGYTF. In DNA form, the CDR3 reads TGTGCCAGCAGTTCCACAGGGTTGGATGGCTACACCTTC.

The V and J genes are TRBV29-1 and TRBJ1-1; D ambiguous. V lost 7 bases, J lost 3 bases, and 21 bases lay in between. CDR3 length: 15 residues. Germline loops: CDR1 SQVTM, CDR2 ANQGSEA. The CDR3 sequence is CSAAPTEDSYTEAFF. DNA for the CDR3: TGCAGCGCTGCCCCTACGGAAGACTCCTACACTGAAGCTTTCTTT. Based on the CDR3 plus reference TRBV29-1 and TRBJ1-1, the full variable domain is SAVISQKPSRDICQRGTSLTIQCQVDSQVTMMFWYRQQPGQSLTLIATANQGSEATYESGFVIDKFPISRPNLTFSTLTVSNMSPEDSSIYLCSAAPTEDSYTEAFFGQGTRLTVV.

V gene TRBV4-2 combines with J gene TRBJ2-7; no clear D. CDR1 and CDR2 (germline): LGHNA, YNFKEQ. Between the trimmed V and J ends, which lost 1 base and 2 bases, there was a span of 15 bases. The CDR3 sequence is 16 residues long. The CDR3 sequence is CASSQVTPSAAYEQYF. CDR3 DNA: TGTGCCAGCAGCCAAGTTACACCCAGCGCCGCCTACGAGCAGTACTTC.

This chain links TRBV11-3 with TRBJ2-5; D uncertain. V dropped 2 bases and J dropped 5 bases, with 9 bases sitting between them. CDR1 and CDR2 from the germline V gene are SGHNT and YENEEA. The CDR3 loop spans 13 amino acids. In nucleotides, the CDR3 is TGTGCCAGCAGCTTAAACCAGATGGAGACCCAGTACTTC. Its protein is CASSLNQMETQYF.

The chain employs TRBV14 and TRBJ1-4; D is possibly TRBD1 (5 bases). CDR1 and CDR2 from the germline V gene are SGHDN and FVKESK. V lost 1 base and J lost 7, with 7 bases in between. The CDR3 has 13 amino acids. CDR3 in amino acids: CASSQGQIEKLFF. The DNA for the CDR3 is TGTGCCAGCAGCCAAGGACAGATTGAAAAACTGTTTTTT.

This clone occurred a few times. The V call is TRBV11-3, the J call TRBJ1-1; TRBD1 might be the D (5 bases). V shed 3 bases and J shed 10 bases, with 18 bases lying between them. Germline CDR1 SGHNT, CDR2 YENEEA. The CDR3 extends over 14 amino acids. CDR3 nucleotide sequence: TGTGCCAGCAGCTTTTCACGGGGGTGGGACGCAGCTTTCTTT. Protein product: CASSFSRGWDAAFF. The entire variable domain, with the rest obtained from reference TRBV11-3 and TRBJ1-1, is as follows: EAGVVQSPRYKIIEKKQPVAFWCNPISGHNTLYWYLQNLGQGPELLIRYENEEAVDDSQLPKDRFSAERLKGVDSTLKIQPAELGDSAVYLCASSFSRGWDAAFFGQGTRLTVV.

This clone was observed a few times. This chain connects TRBV18 to TRBJ1-5; D possibly corresponds to TRBD1 (6 bases). Germline CDR1 is KGHSH and CDR2 is LQKENI. This CDR3 is built from 14 residues. With 2 bases removed from V and 7 bases from J, the gap between germline ends came to 12 bases. The CDR3 DNA is TGTGCCAGCTCACCAGACAGGTTACCCCAGCCCCAGCATTTT. Its translation: CASSPDRLPQPQHF. Variable domain in full (rest from reference TRBV18 and TRBJ1-5): NAGVMQNPRHLVRRRGQEARLRCSPMKGHSHVYWYRQLPEEGLKFMVYLQKENIIDESGMPKERFSAEFPKEGPSILRIQQVVRGDSAAYFCASSPDRLPQPQHFGDGTRLSIL.

Only a few counts were recorded for this clone. The rearrangement uses TRBV7-6 and TRBJ1-1, with 8 bases aligning to TRBD1. From germline, CDR1 is SGHVS and CDR2 FNYEAQ. The CDR3 has 15 amino acids. The trim removed 2 bases at V and 3 bases at J, leaving 5 bases unmatched. CDR3 nucleotide sequence: TGTGCCAGCAGCTTACTCGGGACAGGTCACACTGAAGCTTTCTTT. This encodes CASSLLGTGHTEAFF.

Ten or more counts support this clone. The chain carries TRBV7-2 and TRBJ2-5; maybe TRBD1 (6 bases). Germline V gene data show CDR1 as SGHTA and CDR2 as FQGNSA. The CDR3 totals 15 residues. Deletions cut 5 bases from V and 2 bases from J, with 15 bases between. CDR3 coding DNA: TGTGCCAGCAGCCTAAGAGGCGGACAGCAAGAGACCCAGTACTTC. It encodes CASSLRGGQQETQYF.

The genes are TRBV30 and TRBJ1-1, with TRBD1 matching over 7 bases. CDR1 and CDR2 from the germline V gene are GTSNPN and SVGIG (reference sequence). This CDR3 contains 13 residues. The V and J ends lost 2 bases and 5 bases, in that order; junction bases with no gene match: 5. The CDR3 sequence: CAWSTNRGTEAFF. The CDR3 DNA follows: TGTGCCTGGAGTACCAACAGGGGAACTGAAGCTTTCTTT.

This clone has just a few counts. This chain connects TRBV5-1 to TRBJ2-3, with D tentatively TRBD1 (6 bases). Trimming cost V 4 bases and J 0 bases, with 12 bases left between them. The CDR3 is 15 residues long. Germline CDR1 and CDR2: SGHRS and YFSETQ. DNA of the CDR3: TGCGCCAGCAGCGTGGACAGTCCTAGCACAGATACGCAGTATTTT. Protein product: CASSVDSPSTDTQYF.

This clone was seen a handful of times. This chain uses TRBV21-1 with TRBJ1-5. TRBV21-1 is given as a pseudogene. The CDR3 consists of 15 residues. The CDR3, as DNA: TGTGCCAGCAGCAAAGGGGGGAGGGTTCAGCGGCCCCAGCATTTT. Its protein product is CASSKGGRVQRPQHF.

This clone was observed a few times. This rearrangement joins TRBV5-1 to TRBJ1-2, with D uncertain. Germline V lookup: CDR1 SGHRS, CDR2 YFSETQ. V lost 0 bases, J lost 3 bases, and 9 bases lay in between. This CDR3 is built from 14 residues. The CDR3 DNA sequence: TGCGCCAGCAGCTTGGAGAGTGATGACTATGGCTACACCTTC. It codes for CASSLESDDYGYTF.

The V gene is TRBV7-2, the J gene TRBJ2-1; possibly TRBD2 for D (6 bases). CDR1 SGHTA and CDR2 FQGNSA come from the germline V gene. CDR3 length equals 17 residues. Trimming shortened V by 3 bases and J by 7 bases, and 22 bases separated the two germline ends. In nucleotides, the CDR3 is TGTGCCAGCAGCTTGCGAATGCCGGGACTCCATGGGAATGAGCAGTTCTTC. Translating it yields CASSLRMPGLHGNEQFF.

This clone came up a few times. The chain carries TRBV4-2 and TRBJ1-2; 7 positions match TRBD1. The CDR3 consists of 15 residues. CDR1 is LGHNA and CDR2 is YNFKEQ in the germline V gene. V shed 4 bases and J 4 bases; nucleotides not matched to a gene: 9. The CDR3 bases are TGTGCCAGCAGCCCTACAGGGGATACAACCTATGGCTACACCTTC. This gives the protein CASSPTGDTTYGYTF.